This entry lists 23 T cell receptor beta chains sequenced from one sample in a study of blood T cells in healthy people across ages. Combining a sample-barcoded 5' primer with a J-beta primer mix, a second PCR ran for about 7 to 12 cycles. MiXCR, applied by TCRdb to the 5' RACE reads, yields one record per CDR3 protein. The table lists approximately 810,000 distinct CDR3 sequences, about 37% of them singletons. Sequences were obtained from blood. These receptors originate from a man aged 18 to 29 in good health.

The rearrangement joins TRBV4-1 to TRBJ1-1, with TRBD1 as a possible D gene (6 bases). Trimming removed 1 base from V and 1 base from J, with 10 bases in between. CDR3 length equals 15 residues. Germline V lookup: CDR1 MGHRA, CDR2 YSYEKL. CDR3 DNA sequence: TGCGCCAGCAGCCAAGGCACGACAGGGAACACTGAAGCTTTCTTT. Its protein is CASSQGTTGNTEAFF.

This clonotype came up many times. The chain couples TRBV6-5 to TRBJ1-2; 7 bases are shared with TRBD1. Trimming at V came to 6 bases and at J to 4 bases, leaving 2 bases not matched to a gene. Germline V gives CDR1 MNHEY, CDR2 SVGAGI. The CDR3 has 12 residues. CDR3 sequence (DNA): TGTGCCAGCAGGGGACAGAGCTATGGCTACACCTTC. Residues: CASRGQSYGYTF.

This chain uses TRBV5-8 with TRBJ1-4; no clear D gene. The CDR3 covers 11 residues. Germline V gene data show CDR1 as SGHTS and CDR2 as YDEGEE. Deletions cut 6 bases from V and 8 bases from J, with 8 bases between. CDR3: CASIMGEKLFF. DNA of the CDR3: TGTGCCAGCATCATGGGGGAAAAACTGTTTTTT.

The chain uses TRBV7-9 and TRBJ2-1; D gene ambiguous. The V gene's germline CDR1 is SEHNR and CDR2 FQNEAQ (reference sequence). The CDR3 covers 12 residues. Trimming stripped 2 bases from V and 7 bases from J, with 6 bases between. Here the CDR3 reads CASSLHPNEQFF. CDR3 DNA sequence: TGTGCCAGCAGCTTACACCCGAATGAGCAGTTCTTC.

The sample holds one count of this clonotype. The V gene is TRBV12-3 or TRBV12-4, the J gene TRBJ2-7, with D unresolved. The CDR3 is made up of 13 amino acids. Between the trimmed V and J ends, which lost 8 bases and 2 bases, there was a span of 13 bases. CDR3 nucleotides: TGTGCCAGCGGCGGACGGGCTACCTACGAGCAGTACTTC. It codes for CASGGRATYEQYF.

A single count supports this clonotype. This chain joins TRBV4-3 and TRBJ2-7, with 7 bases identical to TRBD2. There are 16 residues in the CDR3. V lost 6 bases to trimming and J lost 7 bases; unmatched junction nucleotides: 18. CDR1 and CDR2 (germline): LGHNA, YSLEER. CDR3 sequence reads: CASSTAMASGYNEQYF. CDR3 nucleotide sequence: TGCGCCAGCAGTACAGCCATGGCTAGCGGCTACAATGAGCAGTACTTC.

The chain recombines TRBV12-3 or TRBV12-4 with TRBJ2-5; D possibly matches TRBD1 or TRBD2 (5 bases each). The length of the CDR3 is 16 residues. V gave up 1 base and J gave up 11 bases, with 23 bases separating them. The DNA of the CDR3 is TGTGCCAGCAGTTTAGGATACAGGTCCCTCCGAAGGGAGCAGTACTTC. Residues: CASSLGYRSLRREQYF.

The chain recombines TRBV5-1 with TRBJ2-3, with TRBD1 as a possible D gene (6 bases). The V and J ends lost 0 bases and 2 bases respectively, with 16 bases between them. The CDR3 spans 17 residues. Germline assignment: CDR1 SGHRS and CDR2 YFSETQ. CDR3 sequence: CASSLGPPGDYTDTQYF. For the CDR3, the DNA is TGCGCCAGCAGCTTGGGCCCCCCAGGGGATTACACAGATACGCAGTATTTT.

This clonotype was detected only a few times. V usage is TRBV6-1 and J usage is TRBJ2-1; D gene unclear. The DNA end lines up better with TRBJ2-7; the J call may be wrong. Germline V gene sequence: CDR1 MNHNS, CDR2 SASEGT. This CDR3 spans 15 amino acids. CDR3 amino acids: CASSSGLSSYNEQYF. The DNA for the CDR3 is TGTGCCAGCAGTTCCGGGTTGAGCTCCTACAATGAGCAGTACTTC.

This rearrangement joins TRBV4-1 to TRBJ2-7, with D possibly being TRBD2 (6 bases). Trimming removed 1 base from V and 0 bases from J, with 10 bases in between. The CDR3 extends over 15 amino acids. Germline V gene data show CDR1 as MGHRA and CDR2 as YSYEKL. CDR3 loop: CASSQVYGSSYEQYF. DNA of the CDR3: TGCGCCAGCAGCCAAGTCTACGGGAGCTCCTACGAGCAGTACTTC.

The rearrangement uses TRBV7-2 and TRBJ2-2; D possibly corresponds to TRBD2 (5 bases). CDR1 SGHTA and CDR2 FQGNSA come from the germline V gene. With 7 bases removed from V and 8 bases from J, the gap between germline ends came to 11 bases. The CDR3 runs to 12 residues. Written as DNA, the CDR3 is TGTGCCAGCAATCGGGGTTTGGGGGAGCTGTTTTTT. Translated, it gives CASNRGLGELFF. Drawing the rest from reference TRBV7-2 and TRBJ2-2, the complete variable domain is GAGVSQSPSNKVTEKGKDVELRCDPISGHTALYWYRQSLGQGLEFLIYFQGNSAPDKSGLPSDRFSAERTGGSVSTLTIQRTQQEDSAVYLCASNRGLGELFFGEGSRLTVL.

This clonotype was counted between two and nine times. The CDR3 nucleotides are TGTGCCAGCAGTATCGGGACAGGAGCTGCAACTAATGAAAAACTGTTTTTT. This sequence encodes CASSIGTGAATNEKLFF. The J gene is TRBJ1-4, the V gene TRBV12-3 or TRBV12-4; 8 bases align to TRBD1. After removal of 5 bases from V and 0 bases from J, the junction contained 8 bases not matched to a gene. This CDR3 region has 17 residues.

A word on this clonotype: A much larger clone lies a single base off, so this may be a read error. Written as DNA, the CDR3 is TGCGCCAGCAGCCAGGGGACAACTTCCTACGAGCAGTTCTTC. Translation: CASSQGTTSYEQFF. The chain employs TRBV5-1 and TRBJ2-1, with D perhaps matching TRBD1 (6 bases). The germline gives CDR1 SGHRS, CDR2 YFSETQ. The CDR3 extends over 14 amino acids. Trimming cost V 4 bases and J 10 bases, with 18 bases left between them.

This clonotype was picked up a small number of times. The CDR3 region is CATSVIPGQGVVGQFF. In DNA form, the CDR3 reads TGTGCCACCAGTGTTATACCGGGACAGGGTGTTGTTGGTCAGTTCTTC. The chain employs TRBV24-1 and TRBJ2-1; 9 bases are shared with TRBD1. The length of the CDR3 is 16 residues. V gave up 5 bases and J gave up 13 bases; unmatched junction bases: 17. Germline-derived CDR1 and CDR2 are KGHDR and SFDVKD.

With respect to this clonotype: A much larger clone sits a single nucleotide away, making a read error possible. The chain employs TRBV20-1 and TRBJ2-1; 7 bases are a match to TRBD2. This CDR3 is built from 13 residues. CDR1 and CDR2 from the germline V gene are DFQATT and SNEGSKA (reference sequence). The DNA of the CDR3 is TGCAGGGCTAGAGGAAGCGGGACGAATGAGCAGTTCTTC. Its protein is CRARGSGTNEQFF.

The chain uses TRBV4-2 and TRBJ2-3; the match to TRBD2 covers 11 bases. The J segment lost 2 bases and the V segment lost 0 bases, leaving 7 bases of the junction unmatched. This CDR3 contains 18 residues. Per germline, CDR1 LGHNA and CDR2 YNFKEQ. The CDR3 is CASSQDHTSGRDTDTQYF. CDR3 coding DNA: TGTGCCAGCAGCCAAGATCATACTAGCGGGAGAGACACAGATACGCAGTATTTT.

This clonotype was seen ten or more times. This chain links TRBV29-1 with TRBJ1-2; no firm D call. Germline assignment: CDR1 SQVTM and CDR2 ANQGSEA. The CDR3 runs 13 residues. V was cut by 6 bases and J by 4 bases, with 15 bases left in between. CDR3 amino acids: CSVLEPKSYGYTF. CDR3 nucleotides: TGCAGCGTACTGGAGCCGAAATCCTATGGCTACACCTTC. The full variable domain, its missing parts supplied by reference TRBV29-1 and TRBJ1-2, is SAVISQKPSRDICQRGTSLTIQCQVDSQVTMMFWYRQQPGQSLTLIATANQGSEATYESGFVIDKFPISRPNLTFSTLTVSNMSPEDSSIYLCSVLEPKSYGYTFGSGTRLTVV.

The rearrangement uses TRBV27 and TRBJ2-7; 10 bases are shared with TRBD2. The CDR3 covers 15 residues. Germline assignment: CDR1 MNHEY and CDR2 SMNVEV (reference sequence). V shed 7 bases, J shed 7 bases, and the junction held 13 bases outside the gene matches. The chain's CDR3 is CASTRLSGGTNEQYF. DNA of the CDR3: TGTGCCAGCACCCGACTTAGCGGGGGGACGAATGAGCAGTACTTC.

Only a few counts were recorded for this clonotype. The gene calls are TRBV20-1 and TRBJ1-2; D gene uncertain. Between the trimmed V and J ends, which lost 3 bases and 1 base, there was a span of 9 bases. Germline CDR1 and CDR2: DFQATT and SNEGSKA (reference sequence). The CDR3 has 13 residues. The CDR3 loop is CSASPSNNYGYTF. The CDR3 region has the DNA TGCAGTGCTAGCCCATCTAATAACTATGGCTACACCTTC.

The CDR3 sequence is CASSPMRPWDEQYF. Here the CDR3 DNA reads TGTGCCAGCAGTCCTATGCGGCCCTGGGACGAGCAGTACTTC. The chain is built from TRBV12-3 or TRBV12-4 and TRBJ2-7; D unclear. Trimming removed 5 bases at V and 5 bases at J, with 16 bases between. The CDR3 length is 14 residues.

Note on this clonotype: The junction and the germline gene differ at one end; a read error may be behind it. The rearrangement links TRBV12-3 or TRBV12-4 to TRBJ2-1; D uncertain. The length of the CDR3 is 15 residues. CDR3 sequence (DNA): TGTACCAGCAGTTTATTAGCCAGCTCCTACAATGAGCAGTTCTTC. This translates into CTSSLLASSYNEQFF.

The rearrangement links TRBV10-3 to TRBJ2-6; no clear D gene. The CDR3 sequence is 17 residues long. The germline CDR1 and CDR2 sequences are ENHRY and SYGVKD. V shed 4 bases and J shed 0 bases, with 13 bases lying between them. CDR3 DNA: TGTGCCATCAGTGGTTGGTCTGGTGGCTCTGGGGCCAACGTCCTGACTTTC. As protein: CAISGWSGGSGANVLTF.

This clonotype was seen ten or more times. The CDR3 sequence: CASSPLAAIYEQYF. The DNA for the CDR3 is TGTGCCAGCAGTCCACTAGCAGCTATCTACGAGCAGTACTTC. The V call is TRBV27, the J call TRBJ2-7, with D maybe TRBD2 (6 bases). V lost 5 bases and J lost 3, with 14 bases in between. Looked up from germline, CDR1 is MNHEY and CDR2 is SMNVEV (reference sequence). CDR3 length: 14 residues.